Given below is one TCR beta chain in context. Its target antigen remains unknown. No base quality values were provided; no much bigger clone lies one nucleotide off. Whole blood was collected in K2EDTA tubes by collaborating institutions according to the institutions' own protocols. For TCRbeta analysis, collaborators shipped samples as frozen whole blood, isolated PBMCs, or DNA extracted from either of those sample types. Trimmed from V: 2 bases; trimmed from J: 6 bases; junction bases lacking a gene match: 4. The germline V gene yields SGHRS for CDR1 and YFSETQ for CDR2. Including cysteine and phenylalanine, the CDR3 has 14 amino acids. Of all the DNA, just the CDR3 is kept, 42 bases in frame from base 1. The data were obtained in a study of blood T cell repertoires in COVID-19 (dated by TCRdb to about 2020). For the wider study: Samples from collaborators originated in the United States, Italy and Spain and spanned both the acute and convalescent phases of COVID-19. The material from the prospective study consisted of cDNA or gDNA derived from T cells, B-cell-depleted T cells, or PBMCs. The dataset comprised deeply sampled blood TCRbeta repertoires from subjects exposed to, actively infected with, or recovered from COVID-19. The repertoires were released in a freely available public database intended as a resource for research on the immune response to SARS-CoV-2. The samples were drawn from two sources: the first 160 participants of the ongoing ImmuneRACE study, and 1,200 or so subjects contributed by 6 global collaborators. Nearly every sample came with metadata listing a de-identified subject ID, COVID-19 status, age in years and sex. Where available, HLA class I and class II types were taken from metadata supplied by the sample provider and were not determined by assay-based typing. Results and caveats for the whole study, not just this receptor: The quantity of clinical and demographic metadata differed by source and by participant and was supplied without curation.

The immunoSEQ Assay, a bias-controlled multiplex PCR, was used to amplify TCRbeta CDR3 regions from genomic DNA. On the authors' methods: Nucleated cell counts per sample were estimated from amplification of reference gene primers within the assay. Sequence reads were collapsed and filtered to measure the absolute abundance of every unique TCRbeta CDR3 rearrangement. For each sample, productive Simpson clonality was calculated as the square root of Simpson's diversity index over productive rearrangements. Here the immuneACCESS table is served through TCRdb, limited to in-frame sequences with V and J called. Missing clones are a known gap in these copies; in checked studies unresolved V genes cover under half, and the rest lacks a known reason. D and trimming were read from the DNA, whereas the V and J calls and clone size are those reported in that table. This sample holds approximately 12,000 clones; roughly 87% were observed only once. Approximately 44% of the sample lies in the top ten.

Sample: peripheral blood. This sequence was found in a man older than 75 with acute or convalescent COVID-19. Recombination joined TRBV5-1 with TRBJ2-3; 9 bases in between match TRBD2. The CDR3 protein is CASSFFTSGDTQYF. The DNA sequence is given as TGCGCCAGCAGCTTCTTTACTAGCGGGGATACGCAGTATTTT. Here the CDR3 is joined to the reference TRBV5-1 and TRBJ2-3 genes, and the full variable domain is: KAGVTQTPRYLIKTRGQQVTLSCSPISGHRSVSWYQQTPGQGLQFLFEYFSETQRNKGNFPGRFSGRQFSNSRSEMNVSTLELGDSALYLCASSFFTSGDTQYFGPGTRLTVL.